Given below is one TCR beta chain in context. This sample was taken from a study of shared clonotypes between healthy human individuals. For the study at large: Per donor, CD8 memory used one plate, CD8 naive used two, CD4 memory used three and CD4 naive used three.

CDR3 length: 15 residues. Between the trimmed V and J ends, which lost 3 bases and 2 bases, there was a span of 12 bases. The germline V gene has CDR1 SGHTA and CDR2 FQGNSA. Assay: immunoSEQ multiplex PCR; the TCRdb copy retains only in-frame clones and omits some. The table lists around 1,900,000 clones, 90% to 95% of them singletons. Naivety among CD8 cells was defined by CD45RO negativity and positive CCR7 selection, thereby excluding terminally differentiated effector memory CD45RA+ cells. The donors were adults (healthy and HIV-negative) with no recent acute infections or vaccinations. The chain employs TRBV7-2 and TRBJ2-3, with TRBD2 as a possible D gene (6 bases). The sequenced material came from naive CD8+ T cells from PBMCs. This TCR was sampled from a man aged 18 to 29 in good health. Some clones in this sample may be carry-over from other donors' samples. Written as DNA, the CDR3 is TGTGCCAGCAGCTTTGGGTGGAGGGTCACAGATACGCAGTATTTT. It is translated as CASSFGWRVTDTQYF.